The 3 T cell receptor beta chains below were found in one sample sequenced in a study of cytomegalovirus exposure and HLA in healthy donors. PCR was performed using 60 Vbeta and 13 Jbeta primers. TCRdb's copy holds only in-frame clones and misses some; the assay was immunoSEQ multiplex PCR. The data show some 170,000 clones, 72% seen once. Sequencing used PBMCs. All receptors derive from a human donor in good health.

This clone has just a few counts. The chain joins TRBV27 to TRBJ1-5, with D perhaps matching TRBD1 (6 bases). The CDR3 has 14 residues. Germline CDR1 reads MNHEY; CDR2 reads SMNVEV (reference sequence). With 6 bases removed from V and 4 bases from J, the gap between germline ends came to 13 bases. The CDR3 sequence: CASRGGMGNQPQHF. CDR3 DNA sequence: TGTGCCAGCAGAGGGGGTATGGGAAATCAGCCCCAGCATTTT.

This chain links TRBV5-4 with TRBJ2-2, with a possible D match to TRBD1 (5 bases). The CDR3 extends over 14 amino acids. V dropped 3 bases and J dropped 1 base, with 7 bases sitting between them. In germline, CDR1 is SGHNT, CDR2 YYREEE (reference sequence). As DNA, the CDR3 is TGTGCCAGCAGCTACACAGGGAACACCGGGGAGCTGTTTTTT. As protein: CASSYTGNTGELFF.

V and J are TRBV27 and TRBJ2-7, with TRBD1 identical over 9 bases. CDR1 and CDR2 (germline): MNHEY, SMNVEV (reference sequence). The CDR3 sequence is 12 residues long. With 10 bases clipped from V and 3 bases from J, the junction kept 4 bases outside the gene matches. CDR3 sequence (DNA): TGTGCCACTTCGACAGGGGGCTACGAGCAGTACTTC. This encodes CATSTGGYEQYF.